This T cell receptor beta chain was captured in a study of blood T cell repertoires in COVID-19. Study-wide context: The United States, Italy and Spain provided the acute and convalescent COVID-19 samples.

The CDR3 is made up of 14 amino acids. Germline lookup yields CDR1 ENHRY and CDR2 SYGVKD. V dropped 11 bases and J dropped 2 bases, with 18 bases sitting between them. Authors' analysis steps: Reference gene primer amplification gave nucleated cell count estimates. The table came from immunoSEQ multiplex PCR; TCRdb's copy has only in-frame clones and leaves some out. The DNA was the basis for D and trimming; V, J and clone size are from that table. The table lists around 100,000 clones, 65% to 75% of them singletons. The clonotype comes from a man aged 80 or over with acute or convalescent COVID-19. The material sequenced was peripheral blood. The rearrangement links TRBV10-3 to TRBJ2-5; a weak D match, TRBD1 (6 bases). CDR3 sequence (DNA): TGTGCCGTAGGCCGGGACACGGGACAAGAGACCCAGTACTTC. Amino acid sequence: CAVGRDTGQETQYF.